This T cell receptor (beta chain) stems from a study of long-term antiretroviral therapy in people with HIV. The CDR3 length is 13 residues. V shed 5 bases and J shed 3 bases, with 11 bases lying between them. Per germline, CDR1 SGHTA and CDR2 FQGNSA. Run at survey level, the immunoSEQ assay was version v3.0. Profiled with immunoSEQ multiplex PCR; TCRdb holds only in-frame clones, not every one. The sample comprises around 21,000 clones, 81% of which are singletons, and more than 5.5% rests with the top ten. The rearrangement links TRBV7-2 to TRBJ2-7; a weak D match, TRBD1 (5 bases). The sequencing used unsorted PBMCs, collected 1.5 years after starting antiretroviral therapy. The sequence came from a man aged 25-45 years with HIV. CDR3 amino acids: CASSPFRDYEQYF. CDR3 nucleotides: TGTGCCAGCAGCCCTTTCAGGGACTACGAGCAGTACTTC.